What follows are 5 T cell receptor beta chains derived from one specimen sequenced in a study of regulatory T cells in long-lasting Graves disease listed by TCRdb under 2021. The sample's time point, from its label and the paper: newly diagnosed GD, antithyroid drugs for less than 3 months. For both TCR sequencing and RNA sequencing, RNA was extracted from PBMCs using TRIzol. Library preparation was by multiplex PCR. Sequenced on an Illumina HiSeq 4000. CDR3 regions were amplified by Arm-PCR with iRepertoire HTBI primers to construct TCR beta libraries. The public reads were run again by TCRdb, first through fastp at Q25 and then through MiXCR, and only productive beta chains were kept. Entries are consolidated by CDR3 protein sequence, retaining the most common genes and DNA. The sample has around 500,000 distinct CDR3 sequences on record, about 15% of them singletons. The ten biggest clones cover approximately 25% of the sample.

This same sample was also part of a study on T cells in Graves' hyperthyroidism and ophthalmopathy.

Sequencing was performed on peripheral blood mononuclear cells (PBMCs), taken at new diagnosis, from a patient treated with antithyroid drugs. The origin of the receptors is a woman aged 35-65 years with Graves disease. Donor details come from another sample of the same person, matched by shared clones.

In its sample, this clonotype was seen a few times. The rearrangement links TRBV5-5 to TRBJ2-7; D perhaps matches TRBD2 (5 bases). From germline, CDR1 is SGHKS and CDR2 YYEKEE (reference sequence). The CDR3 sequence is 16 residues long. V dropped 0 bases and J dropped 0 bases, with 13 bases sitting between them. DNA of the CDR3: TGTGCCAGCAGCTTGGAATTAGCGCTCTACTCCTACGAGCAGTACTTC. It is translated as CASSLELALYSYEQYF. Complete variable domain (other parts from reference TRBV5-5 and TRBJ2-7): DAGVTQSPTHLIKTRGQQVTLRCSPISGHKSVSWYQQVLGQGPQFIFQYYEKEERGRGNFPDRFSARQFPNYSSELNVNALLLGDSALYLCASSLELALYSYEQYFGPGTRLTVT.

The rearrangement links TRBV20-1 to TRBJ1-1; 12 bases map to TRBD1. The CDR3 totals 13 residues. J gave up 8 bases and V 4 bases, and 5 bases lay outside the gene matches. CDR1 DFQATT and CDR2 SNEGSKA come from the germline V gene (reference sequence). CDR3: CSAKGTGGEEAFF. Written as DNA, the CDR3 is TGCAGTGCTAAAGGGACAGGGGGCGAGGAAGCTTTCTTT.

The J gene is TRBJ1-2, the V gene TRBV6-5; a possible D gene is TRBD1 (5 bases). V shed 3 bases and J shed 8 bases, with 13 bases lying between them. This CDR3 is built from 13 residues. Germline V CDR1 and CDR2: MNHEY, SVGAGI. The CDR3 nucleotides are TGTGCCAGCAGTTATACAGGACCAACGGGCTACACCTTC. Encoded protein: CASSYTGPTGYTF.

At least ten counts were recorded for this clonotype. The chain combines TRBV24-1 with TRBJ1-1, with D maybe TRBD1 (6 bases). V shed 4 bases and J shed 1 base, with 9 bases lying between them. The germline CDR1 and CDR2 sequences are KGHDR and SFDVKD. The CDR3 covers 14 residues. The CDR3 nucleotides are TGTGCCACCAGTGACCGGACAGAGAACACTGAAGCTTTCTTT. As protein: CATSDRTENTEAFF.

A word on this clonotype: A much more abundant neighbour one base away suggests this may be a read error. The chain couples TRBV2 to TRBJ2-1, with D perhaps given as TRBD1 or TRBD2 (5 bases each). The V end lost 6 bases, the J end lost 10 bases, and 16 bases lay between the germline ends. Germline CDR1 reads SNHLY; CDR2 reads FYNNEI. This CDR3 has 13 residues. CDR3 sequence: CASRADTSYEQFF. DNA of the CDR3: TGTGCCAGCAGAGCGGACACATCCTACGAGCAGTTCTTC.